Shown below are 20 T cell receptor beta chains from a single sample sequenced in a study of T cell responses to AZD1222 COVID-19 vaccine. This table comes from immunoSEQ multiplex PCR, and its TCRdb copy is limited to in-frame clones, with some not included. The top ten hold 1.5% to 2% of the sample, which has approximately 150,000 clones, 85% to 90% seen once. The sample here was peripheral blood, taken on day 0 of AZD1222 vaccination. Receptors were obtained from an adult in good health.

The gene calls are TRBV24-1 and TRBJ1-5; D uncertain. The V gene's germline CDR1 is KGHDR and CDR2 SFDVKD. V lost 3 bases and J 4 bases, leaving 6 bases between the germline ends. The CDR3 is 13 amino acids. CDR3 nucleotide sequence: TGTGCCACCAGTGATCAAAAAAATCAGCCCCAGCATTTT. Residues: CATSDQKNQPQHF.

A few counts support this clone. This rearrangement joins TRBV29-1 to TRBJ2-3; 7 bases map to TRBD1. The CDR3 is 14 residues long. Trimming cost V 7 bases and J 5 bases; bases outside gene matches: 12. The germline gives CDR1 SQVTM, CDR2 ANQGSEA. The CDR3 loop is CSATTQGQEDTQYF. CDR3 bases: TGCAGCGCCACAACACAGGGGCAAGAAGATACGCAGTATTTT.

This chain links TRBV15 with TRBJ2-7; D uncertain. Trimming took off 0 bases at V and 6 bases at J, with 9 bases between the two ends. Germline loops: CDR1 LNHNV, CDR2 YYDKDF (reference sequence). The CDR3 is 13 amino acids. In nucleotides, the CDR3 is TGTGCCACCAGCAGAGACCACCTCCCCGAGCAGTACTTC. Encoded protein: CATSRDHLPEQYF.

Only a few counts were recorded for this clone. The junction and the germline gene differ at one end; a read error may be behind it. The chain has TRBV9 and TRBJ2-2; D unclear. Germline CDR1 and CDR2: SGDLS and YYNGEE. The CDR3 extends over 14 amino acids. The CDR3 protein is CASSPPETPGELFF. CDR3 coding DNA: TGTGCCAGCAGCCCCCCAGAGACTCCCGGAGAGCTGTTTTTT.

The CDR3 spells CASSIPGQGDGYTF. CDR3 sequence (DNA): TGTGCCAGTAGTATACCGGGACAGGGAGACGGCTACACCTTC. V gene TRBV19 combines with J gene TRBJ1-2; 9 bases match TRBD1. Per the germline V gene, CDR1 is LNHDA and CDR2 is SQIVND (reference sequence). There are 14 residues in the CDR3. J was trimmed by 8 bases and V by 2 bases; bases with no gene match: 6.

The sample holds a few counts of this clone. This chain connects TRBV14 to TRBJ2-7, with no clear D. V was pared by 2 bases and J by 3 bases, with 5 bases between. The germline gives CDR1 SGHDN, CDR2 FVKESK. This CDR3 region has 12 residues. CDR3 in DNA: TGTGCCAGCAGCCAACTCATCTACGAGCAGTACTTC. It specifies CASSQLIYEQYF. Filled out from reference TRBV14 and TRBJ2-7, the complete variable domain reads EAGVTQFPSHSVIEKGQTVTLRCDPISGHDNLYWYRRVMGKEIKFLLHFVKESKQDESGMPNNRFLAERTGGTYSTLKVQPAELEDSGVYFCASSQLIYEQYFGPGTRLTVT.

This clone showed up just once. A read error may account for a junction end that differs from germline. The CDR3 loop reads CSSSGGGLQGTQYF. In DNA form, the CDR3 reads TGCAGCTCCTCCGGGGGGGGCTTACAAGGGACCCAGTACTTC. The rearrangement links TRBV29-1 to TRBJ2-5; 8 nucleotides align to TRBD2. This CDR3 spans 14 amino acids. Germline V CDR1 and CDR2: SQVTM, ANQGSEA.

The chain combines TRBV28 with TRBJ1-5, with D unclear. This CDR3 has 12 amino acids. The germline gives CDR1 MDHEN, CDR2 SYDVKM. Deletions cut 3 bases from V and 6 bases from J, with 6 bases between. The DNA for the CDR3 is TGTGCCAGCAGTTTGGGAGCTCAGCCCCAGCATTTT. This encodes CASSLGAQPQHF. Drawing the rest from reference TRBV28 and TRBJ1-5, the complete variable domain is DVKVTQSSRYLVKRTGEKVFLECVQDMDHENMFWYRQDPGLGLRLIYFSYDVKMKEKGDIPEGYSVSREKKERFSLILESASTNQTSMYLCASSLGAQPQHFGDGTRLSIL.

The chain is built from TRBV5-1 and TRBJ2-5; the D is unclear. Germline V gene sequence: CDR1 SGHRS, CDR2 YFSETQ. This CDR3 spans 13 amino acids. V was cut by 5 bases and J by 5 bases, with 13 bases left in between. The CDR3 nucleotides are TGCGCCAGCAGTTCCGGTGGTTGGGAGACCCAGTACTTC. Protein sequence: CASSSGGWETQYF.

The CDR3 DNA is TGTGCCAGCAGTTACTCGATAGTCTATGGCTACACCTTC. It codes for CASSYSIVYGYTF. This chain joins TRBV6-5 and TRBJ1-2; D is undetermined. Germline lookup yields CDR1 MNHEY and CDR2 SVGAGI. V gave up 0 bases and J gave up 4 bases, with 6 bases separating them. This CDR3 region has 13 residues.

The V gene is TRBV5-1, the J gene TRBJ2-3; maybe TRBD2 (6 bases). V shed 4 bases and J shed 4 bases, with 19 bases lying between them. The V gene's germline CDR1 is SGHRS and CDR2 YFSETQ. CDR3 length equals 16 residues. CDR3 in amino acids: CASSIIGSSGADTQYF. Written as DNA, the CDR3 is TGCGCCAGCAGCATCATCGGGAGCTCCGGGGCAGATACGCAGTATTTT.

In its sample, this clone was seen once. This chain connects TRBV6-6 to TRBJ1-5, with D maybe TRBD1 (6 bases). There are 15 residues in the CDR3. Germline CDR1 MNHNY, CDR2 SVGAGI (reference sequence). Trimming shortened V by 2 bases and J by 6 bases, and 14 bases separated the two germline ends. This CDR3 is CASSYRQGISQPQHF. In DNA, the CDR3 is TGTGCCAGCAGTTACCGCCAGGGGATCAGTCAGCCCCAGCATTTT.

The V and J genes are TRBV5-4 and TRBJ2-1; no clear D. The CDR3 totals 12 residues. V lost 3 bases and J 7 bases, leaving 8 bases between the germline ends. Germline V gene sequence: CDR1 SGHNT, CDR2 YYREEE (reference sequence). CDR3 sequence (DNA): TGTGCCAGCAGCTCCGTCAAGAATGAGCAGTTCTTC. This sequence encodes CASSSVKNEQFF.

The chain has TRBV30 and TRBJ1-5; a weak D match, TRBD1 (5 bases). Germline lookup yields CDR1 GTSNPN and CDR2 SVGIG (reference sequence). V was shortened by 0 bases and J by 4 bases, with 16 bases between the two germline ends. The CDR3 has 16 amino acids. CDR3 sequence reads: CAWSVRGRGGNQPQHF. CDR3 nucleotide sequence: TGTGCCTGGAGTGTAAGGGGTCGGGGAGGTAATCAGCCCCAGCATTTT.

In nucleotides, the CDR3 is TGTGCCAGCAGCTCCCAACCAGGGTTGGGGGACTATGGCTACACCTTC. Translated, it gives CASSSQPGLGDYGYTF. This chain links TRBV7-9 with TRBJ1-2; tentative D call: TRBD1 (5 bases). Germline CDR1 is SEHNR and CDR2 is FQNEAQ (reference sequence). The V end was cut by 4 bases, the J end by 3 bases, with 18 bases between. This CDR3 region has 16 residues. The full variable domain, completed using reference TRBV7-9 and TRBJ1-2, is DTGVSQNPRHKITKRGQNVTFRCDPISEHNRLYWYRQTLGQGPEFLTYFQNEAQLEKSRLLSDRFSAERPKGSFSTLEIQRTEQGDSAMYLCASSSQPGLGDYGYTFGSGTRLTVV.

The chain links TRBV7-3 to TRBJ2-1; TRBD2 matches at 7 bases. After removal of 4 bases from V and 8 bases from J, the junction contained 11 bases not matched to a gene. The germline V gene has CDR1 SGHTA and CDR2 FQGTGA. The CDR3 extends over 15 amino acids. CDR3 amino acids: CASSSRGDGMDEQFF. The CDR3 DNA is TGTGCCAGCAGCTCCCGGGGGGACGGTATGGATGAGCAGTTCTTC.

This chain links TRBV5-6 with TRBJ1-6, with D tentatively TRBD1 (6 bases). The germline V gene encodes CDR1 SGHDT and CDR2 YYEEEE. Trimming cost V 4 bases and J 5 bases, with 10 bases left between them. The CDR3 consists of 14 residues. The CDR3 region is CASSRDTNNSPLHF. CDR3 nucleotides: TGTGCCAGCAGCCGGGACACCAATAATTCACCCCTCCACTTT.

The chain joins TRBV5-4 to TRBJ1-1, with 8 bases lining up with TRBD1. Germline CDR1 reads SGHNT; CDR2 reads YYREEE (reference sequence). The CDR3 contains 13 residues. The ends lost 2 bases at V and 7 bases at J; junction bases unmatched: 4. The CDR3 bases are TGTGCCAGCAGCTTCAGGGGGCCAGGTGAAGCTTTCTTT. Translating it yields CASSFRGPGEAFF.

This chain links TRBV29-1 with TRBJ1-1; D call uncertain. Germline values: CDR1 SQVTM, CDR2 ANQGSEA. V lost 5 bases and J 3 bases, leaving 13 bases between the germline ends. The CDR3 has 13 amino acids. Here the CDR3 reads CSVKSLGYTEAFF. For the CDR3, the DNA is TGCAGCGTTAAATCCCTCGGGTACACTGAAGCTTTCTTT. Full variable domain (remainder filled in from reference TRBV29-1 and TRBJ1-1): SAVISQKPSRDICQRGTSLTIQCQVDSQVTMMFWYRQQPGQSLTLIATANQGSEATYESGFVIDKFPISRPNLTFSTLTVSNMSPEDSSIYLCSVKSLGYTEAFFGQGTRLTVV.

CDR3 in amino acids: CASSLRASGAKSYNEQFF. The CDR3 bases are TGTGCCAGCAGCTTAAGGGCTAGCGGGGCCAAATCCTACAATGAGCAGTTCTTC. This sequence joins TRBV7-2 and TRBJ2-1, with 9 bases matching TRBD2. The length of the CDR3 is 18 residues. Germline CDR1 SGHTA, CDR2 FQGNSA. J gave up 1 base and V 2 bases, and 9 bases lay outside the gene matches.